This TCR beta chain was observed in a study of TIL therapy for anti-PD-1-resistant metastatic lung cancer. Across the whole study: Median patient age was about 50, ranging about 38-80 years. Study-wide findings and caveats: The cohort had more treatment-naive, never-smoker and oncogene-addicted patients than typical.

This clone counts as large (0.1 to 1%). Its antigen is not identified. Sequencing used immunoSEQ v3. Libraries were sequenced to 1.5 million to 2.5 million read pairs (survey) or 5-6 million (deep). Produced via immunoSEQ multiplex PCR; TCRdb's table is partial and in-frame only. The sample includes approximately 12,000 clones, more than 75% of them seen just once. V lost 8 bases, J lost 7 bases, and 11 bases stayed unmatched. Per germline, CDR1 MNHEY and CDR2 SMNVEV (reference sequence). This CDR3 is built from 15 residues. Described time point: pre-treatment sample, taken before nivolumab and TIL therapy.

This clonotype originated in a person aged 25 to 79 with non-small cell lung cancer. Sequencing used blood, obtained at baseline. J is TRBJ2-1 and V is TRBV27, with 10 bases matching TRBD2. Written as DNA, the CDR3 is TGTGCCAGCGGAGTCGGACTAGCGGCTTCTAATGAGCAGTTCTTC. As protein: CASGVGLAASNEQFF.